The 28 T cell receptor beta chains given below trace back to one sample, sequenced in a study of molecular identifiers for immune sequencing clone quantification (dated by TCRdb to the late 2010s). Libraries came from PCR. For sequencing, an Illumina HiSeq 4000 was employed. TCRdb reprocessed the public reads (quality trimming at Q25 with fastp, clone calling with MiXCR) and kept in-frame beta chains. One record per CDR3 amino acid sequence lists the most common genes and DNA. The sample table lists over 55,000 distinct CDR3 sequences, about 17% of them with a count of one. The leading ten clones occupy over 1.2% of the sample. The sample was naive CD8+ T cells from blood, with Jurkat cell RNA spiked in. The intended sense of this specimen's cell subset or site label: FACS-sorted CD8+CD4-CCR7+CD45RA+ naive T cells. The receptors here all came from a human donor in good health. Some libraries in this study had Jurkat cell RNA spiked in.

The chain joins TRBV20-1 to TRBJ1-1; the D gene is possibly TRBD1 (5 bases). The germline CDR1 and CDR2 sequences are DFQATT and SNEGSKA (reference sequence). Trimming shortened V by 5 bases and J by 2 bases, and 12 bases separated the two germline ends. The CDR3 is 13 amino acids. DNA of the CDR3: TGCAGTGCTTCCGGGGGGTTTAACACTGAAGCTTTCTTT. It yields the protein CSASGGFNTEAFF.

This clonotype has just a few counts. J is TRBJ2-1 and V is TRBV13, with unresolved D. The CDR3 runs 15 residues. V was clipped by 5 bases and J by 5 bases, with 16 bases between them. Germline V CDR1 and CDR2: PRHDT, FYEKMQ (reference sequence). CDR3 bases: TGTGCCAGCAGCCCGCCGAACGGGTGGCACAATGAGCAGTTCTTC. Translating it yields CASSPPNGWHNEQFF.

This clonotype showed up many times. V usage is TRBV20-1 and J usage is TRBJ2-7; D gene uncertain. CDR3 length: 13 residues. CDR1 is DFQATT and CDR2 is SNEGSKA in the germline V gene (reference sequence). Deletions cut 3 bases from V and 0 bases from J, with 9 bases between. CDR3 in amino acids: CSARYPSSYEQYF. In nucleotides, the CDR3 is TGCAGTGCTAGGTACCCGAGCTCCTACGAGCAGTACTTC.

This clonotype was seen only a few times. A much bigger clone sits one base away, suggesting this may be a read error. This chain links TRBV20-1 with TRBJ2-1, with 10 bases fitting TRBD2. The CDR3 contains 18 residues. With 1 base clipped from V and 6 bases from J, the junction kept 15 bases outside the gene matches. Germline V gene lookup returns CDR1 DFQATT and CDR2 SNEGSKA (reference sequence). CDR3 amino acids: CSARGPAGGSVQANEQFF. Here the CDR3 DNA reads TGCAGTGCTAGAGGGCCAGCGGGAGGGTCCGTGCAGGCCAATGAGCAGTTCTTC.

This clonotype was seen repeatedly, ten times or more. This chain connects TRBV21-1 to TRBJ2-1; TRBD2, as called in the table, went unchecked against the DNA. TRBV21-1 is an annotated pseudogene. This CDR3 spans 17 amino acids. The CDR3 sequence is CASSRPGTSASYNEQFF. The CDR3 DNA reads TGTGCCAGCAGCAGACCCGGGACTAGCGCGTCCTACAATGAGCAGTTCTTC.

At least ten counts were recorded for this clonotype. The V call is TRBV29-1, the J call TRBJ1-1, with TRBD1 as a possible D gene (6 bases). CDR3 length: 14 amino acids. CDR1 is SQVTM, CDR2 ANQGSEA, per germline. Trimming stripped 4 bases from V and 4 bases from J, with 16 bases between. CDR3 residues: CSVGFSTGFTEAFF. CDR3 nucleotides: TGCAGCGTTGGTTTCTCTACAGGGTTCACTGAAGCTTTCTTT.

For this clonotype: A much larger clone differs from this one at a single base, so this may be a read error. V usage is TRBV13 and J usage is TRBJ2-3, with D perhaps matching TRBD2 (5 bases). The CDR3 has 15 residues. Germline-derived CDR1 and CDR2 are PRHDT and FYEKMQ (reference sequence). The ends were cut back, 8 bases at V and 2 bases at J, with 17 bases in the middle. The CDR3 spells CASGTRGQYTDTQYF. CDR3 nucleotides: TGTGCCAGCGGCACGAGAGGGCAGTACACAGATACGCAGTATTTT.

Of note for this clonotype: A much larger clone lies a single base off, so this may be a read error. V gene TRBV5-3 combines with J gene TRBJ2-7; D unclear. TRBV5-3 is an ORF, with its function uncertain. The CDR3 spans 14 residues. CDR3 DNA sequence: TGTGCCAGCAGCTTTCTTGACCCAGCCTACGAGCAGTACTTC. Encoded protein: CASSFLDPAYEQYF.

This clonotype was picked up many times. The V call is TRBV4-3, the J call TRBJ1-1; D call uncertain. Per germline, CDR1 LGHNA and CDR2 YSLEER. V lost 3 bases and J 0 bases, leaving 5 bases between the germline ends. The CDR3 consists of 13 residues. The CDR3 loop reads CASSQGMNTEAFF. The CDR3 DNA reads as TGCGCCAGCAGCCAGGGGATGAACACTGAAGCTTTCTTT.

This clonotype was detected many times. V gene TRBV5-1 combines with J gene TRBJ2-2; D might be TRBD2 (5 bases). This CDR3 is 18 amino acids long. The V and J ends lost 2 bases and 1 base respectively, with 18 bases between them. Germline V gene lookup returns CDR1 SGHRS and CDR2 YFSETQ. CDR3: CASSFSSWTAGNTGELFF. The CDR3, as DNA: TGCGCCAGCAGCTTCTCTTCCTGGACTGCCGGGAACACCGGGGAGCTGTTTTTT.

On this clonotype itself: Possible read error: a much larger clone is one base away. The chain carries TRBV10-3 and TRBJ2-1; TRBD2 matches 7 bases. The CDR3 is 14 residues long. From germline, CDR1 is ENHRY and CDR2 SYGVKD. This CDR3 reads CAFSNRDYRNEQFF. In DNA form, the CDR3 reads TGTGCCTTCAGCAACCGGGACTACCGAAATGAGCAGTTCTTC.

A remark on this clonotype: This sequence may be a read error, since a much larger clone differs from it by one base. The gene calls are TRBV7-6 and TRBJ1-4; perhaps TRBD1 as D (5 bases). The CDR3 runs 16 residues. Germline lookup yields CDR1 SGHVS and CDR2 FNYEAQ. DNA for the CDR3: TGTGCCAGCAGCTTAGATTCTAGACAGATTAATGAAAAACCGTTTTTT. The encoded protein is CASSLDSRQINEKPFF.

This clonotype appeared many times. The chain recombines TRBV7-2 with TRBJ2-5; D might be TRBD2 (7 bases). V was pared by 4 bases and J by 0 bases, with 21 bases between. The CDR3 length is 18 residues. Germline loops: CDR1 SGHTA, CDR2 FQGNSA. CDR3 protein: CASSSEGGLAAYQETQYF. CDR3 DNA: TGTGCCAGCAGCTCCGAGGGGGGGCTAGCGGCTTACCAAGAGACCCAGTACTTC.

The table lists this clonotype with many counts. The chain recombines TRBV11-2 with TRBJ2-6; D gene unclear. The V and J ends lost 5 bases and 0 bases respectively, with 14 bases between them. This CDR3 spans 17 amino acids. CDR1 is SGHAT, CDR2 FQNNGV, per germline. Here the CDR3 reads CASSERTDSSGANVLTF. The CDR3 nucleotides read TGTGCCAGCAGCGAAAGGACGGATTCCTCTGGGGCCAACGTCCTGACTTTC.

This clonotype was picked up many times. This chain uses TRBV20-1 with TRBJ1-2; D unclear. The V and J ends lost 2 bases and 1 base respectively, with 23 bases between them. The germline V gene encodes CDR1 DFQATT and CDR2 SNEGSKA (reference sequence). The CDR3 has 18 residues. The CDR3 here is CSARIYADARAINYGYTF. As DNA, the CDR3 is TGCAGTGCTAGAATTTATGCCGATGCGAGGGCGATTAACTATGGCTACACCTTC.

The chain carries TRBV11-3 and TRBJ2-7, with 7 bases aligning to TRBD2. Trimming took 1 base from V and 3 from J; bases not matched to a gene: 6. The CDR3 length is 15 residues. Germline V gives CDR1 SGHNT, CDR2 YENEEA. Here the CDR3 DNA reads TGTGCCAGCAGCTTAGCCGGACTAGTGGGCTACGAGCAGTACTTC. This codes for CASSLAGLVGYEQYF.

This clonotype came up many times. The genes are TRBV23-1 and TRBJ1-6; D gene unclear. TRBV23-1 is an open reading frame, and its role is uncertain. The V end was cut by 8 bases, the J end by 2 bases, with 4 bases between. The CDR3 contains 12 residues. CDR3 DNA: TGCGCCAGCGCCACCTATAATTCACCCCTCCACTTT. Translation gives CASATYNSPLHF.

The sample holds many counts of this clonotype. The chain employs TRBV14 and TRBJ2-7, with a possible D match to TRBD2 (6 bases). V was cut by 2 bases and J by 2 bases, with 19 bases left in between. Germline V gives CDR1 SGHDN, CDR2 FVKESK. CDR3 length: 17 residues. CDR3 coding DNA: TGTGCCAGCAGCCAAAGGATTACCGGGACTGGAACCTACGAGCAGTACTTC. Residues: CASSQRITGTGTYEQYF.

This clonotype has ten or more counts. The V gene is TRBV6-1, the J gene TRBJ2-7, with unresolved D. From germline, CDR1 is MNHNS and CDR2 SASEGT. The CDR3 spans 13 residues. V was pared by 8 bases and J by 1 base, with 12 bases between. The CDR3 protein is CASVADGSYEQYF. The CDR3 bases are TGTGCCAGCGTCGCGGACGGGTCCTACGAGCAGTACTTC.

There are a few counts of this clonotype. The rearrangement joins TRBV7-8 to TRBJ2-7; TRBD2 might be the D (5 bases). The ends were cut back, 3 bases at V and 2 bases at J, with 14 bases in the middle. Germline lookup yields CDR1 SGHVS and CDR2 FQNEAQ. The CDR3 is 15 amino acids. The chain's CDR3 is CASSFLSSDPYEQYF. The CDR3 DNA follows: TGTGCCAGCAGCTTTTTGAGTAGCGACCCCTACGAGCAGTACTTC.

This clonotype was seen many times. This chain uses TRBV28 with TRBJ2-1; 13 bases are a match to TRBD2. CDR1 is MDHEN and CDR2 is SYDVKM in the germline V gene. This CDR3 contains 18 residues. V lost 5 bases, J lost 0 bases, and 7 bases stayed unmatched. CDR3 in DNA: TGTGCCAGCAGTAAGACTAGCGGGAGGTCCTACTCCTACAATGAGCAGTTCTTC. This sequence encodes CASSKTSGRSYSYNEQFF.

This clonotype was detected many times. V is TRBV29-1 and J is TRBJ2-2; D is unclear. CDR3 length: 12 amino acids. Germline CDR1 reads SQVTM; CDR2 reads ANQGSEA. The V end lost 4 bases, the J end lost 1 base, and 4 bases lay between the germline ends. The CDR3 loop reads CSVAGNTGELFF. For the CDR3, the DNA is TGCAGCGTTGCAGGGAACACCGGGGAGCTGTTTTTT.

On this clonotype itself: A much bigger clone sits one base away, suggesting this may be a read error. The chain carries TRBV4-1 and TRBJ2-1; weak D call: TRBD1 (6 bases). V was cut by 3 bases and J by 3 bases, with 15 bases left in between. The germline V gene has CDR1 MGHRA and CDR2 YSYEKL. CDR3 length: 16 residues. CDR3 residues: CASSQQERGSYNEQFF. As DNA, the CDR3 is TGCGCCAGCAGCCAGCAAGAGAGGGGGAGCTACAATGAGCAGTTCTTC.

This clonotype was detected many times. The chain carries TRBV10-3 and TRBJ2-2; 14 nucleotides agree with TRBD2. Trimming took 3 bases from V and 2 from J; bases not matched to a gene: 5. This CDR3 spans 18 amino acids. Germline V gene sequence: CDR1 ENHRY, CDR2 SYGVKD. The CDR3 nucleotides are TGTGCCATCAGTGAACCGACTAGCGGGAGGGCCAACACCGGGGAGCTGTTTTTT. Translated, it gives CAISEPTSGRANTGELFF.

This chain joins TRBV28 and TRBJ2-5; D perhaps matches TRBD2 (6 bases). V lost 3 bases and J lost 2, with 13 bases in between. The CDR3 has 15 amino acids. CDR1 and CDR2 (germline): MDHEN, SYDVKM. The CDR3 loop reads CASSFQGGEQETQYF. In DNA form, the CDR3 reads TGTGCCAGCAGTTTCCAGGGCGGGGAGCAAGAGACCCAGTACTTC. Looking up the rest from reference TRBV28 and TRBJ2-5 gives the full variable domain: DVKVTQSSRYLVKRTGEKVFLECVQDMDHENMFWYRQDPGLGLRLIYFSYDVKMKEKGDIPEGYSVSREKKERFSLILESASTNQTSMYLCASSFQGGEQETQYFGPGTRLLVL.

This clonotype occurred many times. The chain uses TRBV20-1 and TRBJ2-2; tentative D call: TRBD2 (6 bases). The CDR3 has 16 residues. The germline V and J ends were trimmed by 1 base and 4 bases, with 16 bases remaining between them. The germline gives CDR1 DFQATT, CDR2 SNEGSKA (reference sequence). Written as DNA, the CDR3 is TGCAGTGCTAGAGTGAAGACTAGGCCCCTCACCGGGGAGCTGTTTTTT. This encodes CSARVKTRPLTGELFF.

This clonotype was seen ten or more times. The V gene is TRBV7-9, the J gene TRBJ1-1; perhaps TRBD1 as D (6 bases). V was pared by 4 bases and J by 8 bases, with 14 bases between. This CDR3 spans 13 amino acids. CDR1 and CDR2 from the germline V gene are SEHNR and FQNEAQ (reference sequence). The CDR3 here is CASSSPGQVEAFF. The CDR3 DNA reads TGTGCCAGCAGCTCTCCGGGACAAGTCGAAGCTTTCTTT.

Comments on this clonotype: A much larger clonotype is one base distant, so this may be a read error. V usage is TRBV11-2 and J usage is TRBJ2-2; 9 bases line up with TRBD1. The CDR3 spans 16 residues. Germline V CDR1 and CDR2: SGHAT, FQNNGV. CDR3 DNA sequence: TGTACCAGCAGCTTCCGGGACAGGGAGAACACCGGGGAGCTGTTTTTT. Its translation: CTSSFRDRENTGELFF.